These 3 T cell receptor beta chains originate from one sample sequenced in a study of CD8 T cells in ankylosing spondylitis. Notes on the study in general: Made up of fewer than ten highly homologous variants, a TCR beta motif appeared characteristic of ankylosing spondylitis blood.

These TCRs' antigens remain unknown. One entry per CDR3 protein, called by TCRdb with MiXCR from the 5' RACE reads. The sample lists about 700,000 distinct CDR3 sequences, roughly 20% occurring once. Specimen: blood, either unsorted or a sorted T cell fraction (not recorded which). The origin of the receptors is a male donor with ankylosing spondylitis.

The chain carries TRBV5-1 and TRBJ1-1, with D possibly matching TRBD1 (6 bases). Germline-derived CDR1 and CDR2 are SGHRS and YFSETQ. CDR3 length equals 15 residues. Trimming cost V 1 base and J 2 bases, with 12 bases left between them. For the CDR3, the DNA is TGCGCCAGCAGCTTGTTCGGGACACTAAACACTGAAGCTTTCTTT. The encoded protein is CASSLFGTLNTEAFF.

V is TRBV27 and J is TRBJ2-7, with D uncertain. Germline CDR1 MNHEY, CDR2 SMNVEV (reference sequence). V shed 4 bases and J shed 1 base, with 17 bases lying between them. The CDR3 runs to 16 residues. CDR3 sequence reads: CASSSSPTTFSYEQYF. The CDR3 DNA sequence: TGTGCCAGCAGTTCGAGCCCGACGACATTTTCCTACGAGCAGTACTTC.

V is TRBV30 and J is TRBJ2-3; D may be TRBD2 (7 bases). Germline lookup yields CDR1 GTSNPN and CDR2 SVGIG (reference sequence). The V gene lost 7 bases and the J gene lost 0 bases, with 17 bases spanning the gap. The CDR3 sequence is 15 residues long. The CDR3 region is CALSGGGASTDTQYF. DNA for the CDR3: TGTGCCTTATCAGGCGGGGGCGCAAGCACAGATACGCAGTATTTT.